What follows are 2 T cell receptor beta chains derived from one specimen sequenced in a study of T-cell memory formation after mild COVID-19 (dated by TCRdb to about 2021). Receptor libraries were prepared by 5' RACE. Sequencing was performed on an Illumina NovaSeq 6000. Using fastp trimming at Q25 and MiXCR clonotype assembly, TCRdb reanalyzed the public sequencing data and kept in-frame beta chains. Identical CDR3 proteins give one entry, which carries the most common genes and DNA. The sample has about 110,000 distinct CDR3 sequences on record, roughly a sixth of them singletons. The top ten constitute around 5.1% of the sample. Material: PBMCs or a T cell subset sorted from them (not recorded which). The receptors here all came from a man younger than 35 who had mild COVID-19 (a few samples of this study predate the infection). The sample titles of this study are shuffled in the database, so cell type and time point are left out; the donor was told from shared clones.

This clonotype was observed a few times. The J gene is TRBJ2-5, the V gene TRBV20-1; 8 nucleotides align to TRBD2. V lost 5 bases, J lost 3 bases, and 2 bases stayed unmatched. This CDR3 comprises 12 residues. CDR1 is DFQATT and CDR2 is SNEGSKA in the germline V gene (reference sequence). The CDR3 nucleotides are TGCAGTGCTCCGGGGGGGGAAGAGACCCAGTACTTC. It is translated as CSAPGGEETQYF.

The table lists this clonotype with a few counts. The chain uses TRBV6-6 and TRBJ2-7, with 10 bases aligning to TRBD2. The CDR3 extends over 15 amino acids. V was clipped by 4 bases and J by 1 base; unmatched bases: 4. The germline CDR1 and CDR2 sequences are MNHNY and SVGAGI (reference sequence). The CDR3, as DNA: TGTGCCAGCAGTTCGACTAGCGGGCCGTCCTACGAGCAGTACTTC. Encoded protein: CASSSTSGPSYEQYF.